The 17 T cell receptor beta chains below all came from one sample that was sequenced in a study of control samples from healthy donors and cancer patients. Sequencing used immunoSEQ multiplex PCR; TCRdb keeps in-frame clones, though not all of them. Among approximately 220,000 clones, roughly 94% were seen once, and the ten largest hold roughly 1.6%. The sequenced sample was blood. Receptors originate from a man aged 50-60 years in good health.

In its sample, this clone was seen once. The V gene is TRBV20-1, the J gene TRBJ1-2, with 7 bases lining up with TRBD1. The V gene end was trimmed by 3 bases and the J gene end by 4 bases; junction bases not matched to a gene: 2. This CDR3 has 12 amino acids. The germline gives CDR1 DFQATT, CDR2 SNEGSKA (reference sequence). CDR3 nucleotide sequence: TGCAGTGCTAGTGGGACAGTCTATGGCTACACCTTC. Translated, it gives CSASGTVYGYTF.

This clone was observed once. The CDR3 region has the DNA TGTGCCAGCAGTGAATCTATGGGTAATTCACCCCTCCACTTT. It specifies CASSESMGNSPLHF. The chain carries TRBV25-1 and TRBJ1-6; D not resolved. The CDR3 has 14 amino acids. Germline CDR1 and CDR2: MGHDK and SYGVNS. V lost 1 base, J lost 6 bases, and 7 bases lay in between.

The genes are TRBV5-1 and TRBJ2-1, with TRBD2 identical over 8 bases. This CDR3 is 17 amino acids long. Germline CDR1 and CDR2: SGHRS and YFSETQ. V trimming: 4 bases; J trimming: 5 bases; junction bases outside the gene matches: 14. The CDR3 loop reads CASSPGRAGDENNEQFF. The CDR3 coding sequence is TGCGCCAGCAGCCCGGGGCGAGCGGGGGACGAGAACAATGAGCAGTTCTTC.

The DNA for the CDR3 is TGCGCCAGCGGGCCCAGTATAGGGACTGAAGCTTTCTTT. It yields the protein CASGPSIGTEAFF. The rearrangement links TRBV5-1 to TRBJ1-1, with unresolved D. Germline CDR1 SGHRS, CDR2 YFSETQ. The CDR3 is 13 residues long. V lost 7 bases to trimming and J lost 5 bases, with 15 bases between them.

The gene calls are TRBV19 and TRBJ1-2, with D tentatively TRBD1 (6 bases). Germline CDR1 LNHDA, CDR2 SQIVND (reference sequence). Trimming pared 10 bases from V and 0 bases from J, leaving 12 bases between. The CDR3 totals 13 residues. The CDR3 DNA is TGTGCCACCACGGGACAAACTAACTATGGCTACACCTTC. This sequence encodes CATTGQTNYGYTF.

The rearrangement links TRBV11-2 to TRBJ2-7; either TRBD1 or TRBD2 may supply D (5 bases each). This CDR3 comprises 14 residues. Germline V gives CDR1 SGHAT, CDR2 FQNNGV. In nucleotides, the CDR3 is TGTGTTTCGAAAGCCCAGGGCCCTCGGGGCGAGCAGTACTTC. It is translated as CVSKAQGPRGEQYF. The full variable domain, in which reference TRBV11-2 and TRBJ2-7 provide the parts outside the CDR3, is EAGVAQSPRYKIIEKRQSVAFWCNPISGHATLYWYQQILGQGPKLLIQFQNNGVVDDSQLPKDRFSAERLKGVDSTLKIQPAKLEDSAVYLCVSKAQGPRGEQYFGPGTRLTVT.

The rearrangement uses TRBV7-9 and TRBJ2-7; D gene unclear. The CDR3 runs to 14 residues. V gave up 5 bases and J gave up 3 bases, with 14 bases separating them. The germline CDR1 and CDR2 sequences are SEHNR and FQNEAQ (reference sequence). CDR3 region: CASSTDGHFYEQYV. The CDR3 bases are TGTGCCAGCAGCACGGACGGTCATTTCTACGAGCAGTACGTC.

The chain links TRBV4-2 to TRBJ2-5; D possibly matches TRBD1 or TRBD2 (6 bases each). V lost 4 bases, J lost 5 bases, and 17 bases lay in between. The germline V gene has CDR1 LGHNA and CDR2 YNFKEQ. The CDR3 has 15 amino acids. The CDR3 region is CASSPTRGADETQYF. For the CDR3, the DNA is TGTGCCAGCAGCCCAACGAGGGGGGCGGACGAGACCCAGTACTTC.

In DNA form, the CDR3 reads TGTGCCAGCAATCGTTGGAGCGAGCAGTACTTC. Translated: CASNRWSEQYF. The chain recombines TRBV2 with TRBJ2-7, with no clear D. Germline V gene sequence: CDR1 SNHLY, CDR2 FYNNEI. The CDR3 sequence is 11 residues long. V gave up 7 bases and J gave up 6 bases, with 10 bases separating them.

The chain has TRBV10-1 and TRBJ2-3; 7 bases align to TRBD1. V lost 8 bases and J lost 4; bases outside the gene matches: 6. Germline V lookup: CDR1 WNHNN, CDR2 SYGVQD (reference sequence). The CDR3 has 13 amino acids. The CDR3 nucleotides are TGCGCCAGCCAAAGGGGGCTCGCAGATACGCAGTATTTT. Amino acids: CASQRGLADTQYF.

The V gene is TRBV12-5, the J gene TRBJ2-3; weak D call: TRBD1 (5 bases). Per the germline V gene, CDR1 is LGHNT and CDR2 is FRNRAP. Trimming pared 2 bases from V and 8 bases from J, leaving 11 bases between. This CDR3 is 13 amino acids long. CDR3 nucleotide sequence: TGTGCTAGTGGTTTGTCCCCCCAGGGTACGCAGTATTTT. This sequence encodes CASGLSPQGTQYF.

This clone has a single count. This sequence joins TRBV6-4 and TRBJ2-7; TRBD1 matches 7 bases. Per the germline V gene, CDR1 is MRHNA and CDR2 is SNTAGT. V shed 5 bases, J shed 4 bases, and the junction held 8 bases outside the gene matches. The CDR3 covers 14 residues. This chain's CDR3 is CASSTDRVVYEQYV. In DNA, the CDR3 is TGTGCCAGCAGTACCGACAGGGTTGTTTACGAGCAGTACGTC.

This chain uses TRBV7-2 with TRBJ2-3, with D possibly being TRBD1 or TRBD2 (7 bases each). The CDR3 contains 16 residues. CDR1 is SGHTA, CDR2 FQGNSA, per germline. Trimming removed 5 bases at V and 8 bases at J, with 23 bases between. Here the CDR3 reads CASSTRGGTPLGTQYF. The CDR3 nucleotides are TGTGCCAGCAGCACCAGGGGGGGAACCCCTCTGGGTACGCAGTATTTT.

The chain is built from TRBV6-2 or TRBV6-3 and TRBJ2-3; D perhaps matches TRBD2 (5 bases). CDR3 length equals 13 residues. V gave up 7 bases and J gave up 5 bases, with 13 bases separating them. Germline assignment: CDR1 MNHEY and CDR2 SVGEGT. In nucleotides, the CDR3 is TGTGCCAGCACCCCGTTTGGGAGAGATACGCAGTATTTT. This gives the protein CASTPFGRDTQYF.

The chain recombines TRBV9 with TRBJ2-3; 11 nucleotides agree with TRBD2. The CDR3 is 16 amino acids. The germline V gene has CDR1 SGDLS and CDR2 YYNGEE. J gave up 2 bases and V 4 bases, and 6 bases lay outside the gene matches. CDR3 in amino acids: CASSTRTSGYTDTQYF. The CDR3 DNA sequence: TGTGCCAGCAGCACTAGGACTAGCGGGTACACAGATACGCAGTATTTT.

CDR3 nucleotide sequence: TGTGCCACCGGCGACAGACTAGATACGCAGTATTTT. The encoded protein is CATGDRLDTQYF. The chain recombines TRBV6-5 with TRBJ2-3; perhaps TRBD1 as D (5 bases). The V gene lost 10 bases and the J gene lost 5 bases, with 13 bases spanning the gap. CDR1 and CDR2 (germline): MNHEY, SVGAGI. This CDR3 spans 12 amino acids.

The J gene is TRBJ1-5, the V gene TRBV4-1; the match to TRBD1 covers 10 bases. Trimming took 5 bases from V and 0 from J; bases not matched to a gene: 7. Germline V gene data show CDR1 as MGHRA and CDR2 as YSYEKL. This CDR3 is 17 amino acids long. This chain's CDR3 is CASSVRQGADSNQPQHF. The DNA of the CDR3 is TGCGCCAGCAGCGTTCGACAGGGGGCCGATAGCAATCAGCCCCAGCATTTT.